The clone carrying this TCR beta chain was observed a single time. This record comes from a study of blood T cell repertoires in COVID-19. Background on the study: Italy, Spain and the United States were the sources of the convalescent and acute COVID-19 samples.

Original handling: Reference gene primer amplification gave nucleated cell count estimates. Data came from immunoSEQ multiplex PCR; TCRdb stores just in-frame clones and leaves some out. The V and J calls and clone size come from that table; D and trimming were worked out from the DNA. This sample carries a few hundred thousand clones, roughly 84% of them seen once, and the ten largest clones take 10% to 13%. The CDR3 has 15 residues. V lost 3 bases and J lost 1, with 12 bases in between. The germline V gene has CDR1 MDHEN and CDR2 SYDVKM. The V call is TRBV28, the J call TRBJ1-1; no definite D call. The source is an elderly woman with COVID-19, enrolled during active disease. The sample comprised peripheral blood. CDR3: CASSLRGRGNTEAFF. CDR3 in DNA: TGTGCCAGCAGTTTGAGAGGGCGGGGGAACACTGAAGCTTTCTTT. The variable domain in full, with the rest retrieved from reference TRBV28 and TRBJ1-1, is DVKVTQSSRYLVKRTGEKVFLECVQDMDHENMFWYRQDPGLGLRLIYFSYDVKMKEKGDIPEGYSVSREKKERFSLILESASTNQTSMYLCASSLRGRGNTEAFFGQGTRLTVV.